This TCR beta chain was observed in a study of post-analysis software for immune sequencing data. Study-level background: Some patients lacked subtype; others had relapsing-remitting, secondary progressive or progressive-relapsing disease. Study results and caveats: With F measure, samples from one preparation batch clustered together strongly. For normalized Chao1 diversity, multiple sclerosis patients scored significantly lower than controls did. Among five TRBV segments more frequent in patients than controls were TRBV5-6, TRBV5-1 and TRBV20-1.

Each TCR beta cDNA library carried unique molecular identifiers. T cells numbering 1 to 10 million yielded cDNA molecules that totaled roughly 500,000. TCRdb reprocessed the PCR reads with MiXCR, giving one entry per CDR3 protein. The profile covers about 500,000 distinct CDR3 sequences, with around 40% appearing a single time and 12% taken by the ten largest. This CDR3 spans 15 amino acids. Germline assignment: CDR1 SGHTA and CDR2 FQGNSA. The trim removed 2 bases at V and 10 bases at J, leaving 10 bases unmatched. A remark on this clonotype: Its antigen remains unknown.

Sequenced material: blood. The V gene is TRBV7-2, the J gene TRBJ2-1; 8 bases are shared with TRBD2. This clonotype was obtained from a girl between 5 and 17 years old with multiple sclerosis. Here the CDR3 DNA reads TGTGCCAGCAGCTTACGGTCGGGAGGGCCTGGGGAGCAGTTCTTC. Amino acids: CASSLRSGGPGEQFF.